The present TCR beta chain was sequenced within a study of T-cell memory formation after mild COVID-19. 5'RACE with constant-segment primers yielded barcoded, UMI-tagged TCR alpha and TCR beta cDNA libraries. In TCRdb, the 5' RACE reads were re-called with MiXCR into one record per CDR3 protein. In the table there are around 150,000 distinct CDR3 sequences, under 14% of which are singletons. The CDR3 length is 17 residues. V gave up 6 bases and J gave up 6 bases, with 25 bases separating them. The germline V gene encodes CDR1 LGHNA and CDR2 YNFKEQ. This clonotype occurred a few times. The chain couples TRBV4-2 to TRBJ2-3; D is perhaps TRBD2 (5 bases). Sequencing was done on a sample of PBMCs or a T cell subset sorted from them (not recorded which). The TCR was taken from a man between 18 and 35 years old who had mild COVID-19 (a few samples of this study predate the infection). Cell type and time point are not known. The CDR3 region has the DNA TGTGCCAGCAGTCCTCAGACTCGGCGGGCCCACGGGGATACGCAGTATTTT. It is translated as CASSPQTRRAHGDTQYF.